This TCR beta chain was captured by sequencing in a study of control samples from healthy donors and cancer patients. The protocol was immunoSEQ multiplex PCR, while the TCRdb copy is restricted to in-frame clones and leaves out a portion. The table lists over 100,000 clones, about 93% of them singletons. Only one count was recorded for this clone. Trimming removed 2 bases from V and 0 bases from J; junction bases left unmatched: 7. CDR1 is SGDLS and CDR2 is YYNGEE in the germline V gene. This CDR3 comprises 17 residues. What was sequenced was blood. The TCR comes from a man in his forties in good health. The rearrangement joins TRBV9 to TRBJ2-2; 7 positions agree with TRBD1. CDR3 sequence reads: CASSVSLTGSNTGELFF. CDR3 sequence (DNA): TGTGCCAGCAGCGTGAGCCTGACAGGGTCGAACACCGGGGAGCTGTTTTTT.